This T cell receptor (beta chain) was captured by sequencing in a study of long-term antiretroviral therapy in people with HIV. Treatment for every participant with HIV took place in the United States. Cryopreserved PBMC numbered roughly 0.9-11 million per sample before DNA extraction. Runs used v3.0 of the immunoSEQ assay and were done at survey level. Clones were read by immunoSEQ multiplex PCR, and TCRdb kept only the in-frame ones, dropping some. The sample carries around 20,000 clones, approximately 82% recorded once. This CDR3 contains 13 residues. V lost 8 bases and J lost 7; bases outside the gene matches: 13. From germline, CDR1 is SQVTM and CDR2 ANQGSEA.

The chain combines TRBV29-1 with TRBJ1-1; 7 bases match TRBD1. This clonotype was sampled from a man aged 18 to 29 with HIV. Material: unsorted PBMCs, obtained 0.5 years after starting antiretroviral therapy. CDR3 residues: CSIGQFRDSEAFF. The CDR3 DNA reads TGCAGCATCGGCCAGTTCCGGGACAGTGAAGCTTTCTTT.